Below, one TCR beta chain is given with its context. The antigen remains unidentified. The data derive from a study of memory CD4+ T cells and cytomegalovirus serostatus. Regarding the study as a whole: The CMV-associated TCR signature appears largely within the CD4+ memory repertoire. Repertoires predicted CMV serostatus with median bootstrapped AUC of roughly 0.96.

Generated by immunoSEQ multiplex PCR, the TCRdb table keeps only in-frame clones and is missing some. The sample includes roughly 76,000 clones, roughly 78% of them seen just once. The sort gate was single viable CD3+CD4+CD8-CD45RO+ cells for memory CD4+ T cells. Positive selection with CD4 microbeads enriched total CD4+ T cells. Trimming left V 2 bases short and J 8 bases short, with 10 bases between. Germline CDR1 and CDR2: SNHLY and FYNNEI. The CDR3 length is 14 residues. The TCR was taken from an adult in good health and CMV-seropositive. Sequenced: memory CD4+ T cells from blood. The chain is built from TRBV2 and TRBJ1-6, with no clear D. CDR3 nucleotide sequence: TGTGCCAGCAGTGAAAGGGAGACCGATTCACCCCTCCACTTT. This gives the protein CASSERETDSPLHF.